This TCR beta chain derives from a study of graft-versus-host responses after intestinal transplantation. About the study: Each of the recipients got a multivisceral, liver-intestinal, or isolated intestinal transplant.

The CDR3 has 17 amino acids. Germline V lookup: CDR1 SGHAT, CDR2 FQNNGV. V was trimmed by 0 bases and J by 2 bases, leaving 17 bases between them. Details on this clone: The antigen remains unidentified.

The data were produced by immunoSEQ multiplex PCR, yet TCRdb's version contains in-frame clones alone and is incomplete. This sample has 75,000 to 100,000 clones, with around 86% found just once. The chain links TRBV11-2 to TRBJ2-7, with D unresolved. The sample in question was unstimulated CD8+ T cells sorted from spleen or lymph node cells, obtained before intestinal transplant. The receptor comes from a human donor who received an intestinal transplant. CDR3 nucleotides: TGTGCCAGCAGCTTAGATCAGAATAGCCCCCATCCCTACGAGCAGTACTTC. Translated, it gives CASSLDQNSPHPYEQYF.